The rows below give T cell receptor beta chains drawn from one sample of a study of early T cells in non-severe SARS-CoV-2 infection. One entry per CDR3 protein results from TCRdb running MiXCR on the 5' RACE reads. Of about 30,000 distinct CDR3 sequences in the sample, roughly 5.9% were seen once. The sequencing input was whole blood. The receptors come from an adult who was a healthcare worker with PCR-confirmed SARS-CoV-2 infection or an uninfected control (not recorded which). The CDR3 runs from the conserved cysteine through the conserved F or W. D genes are given only for firm matches. Rows give clone size only sometimes, using once, few, many, or a class for an expanded clone.

>-|-|TRBJ2-3|TRBV20-1
TGCAGTGCTAGACGCCAAACTAGCACAGATACGCAGTATTTT
CSARRQTSTDTQYF
>-|many|TRBJ1-1|TRBV5-1
TGCGCCAGCAGCTCCCAAGGCAGGGGAGGCACTGAAGCTTTCTTT
CASSSQGRGGTEAFF
>-|-|TRBJ2-2|TRBV28
TGTGCCAGCAGAACCGGGACTCTATCTCTCACCGGGGAGCTGTTTTTT
CASRTGTLSLTGELFF
>-|many|TRBJ1-1|TRBV14
TGTGCCAGCAGACCAGGGGCAGGGTCCACTGAAGCTTTCTTT
CASRPGAGSTEAFF
>TRBD1|many|TRBJ2-5|TRBV28
TGTGCCAGCAGTGGTCTAGGGACAGGGAAAGGCGAGACCCAGTACTTC
CASSGLGTGKGETQYF
>-|many|TRBJ2-4|TRBV10-3
TGTGCCATCAGTGAGTCGGGAGGTTTAGCCAAAAACATTCAGTACTTC
CAISESGGLAKNIQYF
>-|many|TRBJ2-7|TRBV7-2
TGTGCCAGCAGCTTAATGAGTAACTCCTACGAGCAGTACTTC
CASSLMSNSYEQYF
>-|many|TRBJ2-6|TRBV12-3/TRBV12-4
TGTGCCAGCAGTGTGAGTTCTGGGGCCAACGTCCTGACTTTC
CASSVSSGANVLTF
>-|many|TRBJ1-1|TRBV7-2
TGTGCCAGCAGCTTGGGGTACAACACTGAAGCTTTCTTT
CASSLGYNTEAFF
>TRBD1|few|TRBJ1-2|TRBV6-6
TGTGCCAGCAGTATACAAAGACAGGGGAAGGTGGATGGCTACACCTTC
CASSIQRQGKVDGYTF
>-|-|TRBJ2-7|TRBV11-3
TGTGCCAGCAGCTCCCAAGGCGGGGCCCACGAGCAGTACTTC
CASSSQGGAHEQYF
>-|many|TRBJ2-2|TRBV6-5
TGTGCCAGCTCCCGGGGCGACAACCTGAACACCGGGGAGCTGTTTTTT
CASSRGDNLNTGELFF
>TRBD2|many|TRBJ2-2|TRBV5-1
TGCGCCAGCAGCTCCCCAGCGGGAGGGGAGGACGGGGAGCTGTTTTTT
CASSSPAGGEDGELFF
>-|many|TRBJ2-3|TRBV7-2
TGTGCCAGCAGCTTAGTCGTGGCAGGGGTGATCGGGACGCAGTATTTT
CASSLVVAGVIGTQYF
>TRBD1|-|TRBJ2-3|TRBV7-8
TGTGCCAGCAGCTCAGACAGGGGGTGGACAGATACGCAGTATTTT
CASSSDRGWTDTQYF
>TRBD2|many|TRBJ2-2|TRBV6-5
TGTGCCAGCAGTTACTCGGCGCTAGCGGGGACCTTACCCGGGGAGCTGTTTTTT
CASSYSALAGTLPGELFF
>TRBD1|many|TRBJ2-2|TRBV28
TGTGCCAGCAGTCTCGGACAGGGAAGGGGCGGGGAGCTGTTTTTT
CASSLGQGRGGELFF
>TRBD1|few|TRBJ2-6|TRBV19
TGTGCCAGTAGTCTACGTCCGGGACAGGGGTCCACCGGGGCCAACGTCCTGACTTTC
CASSLRPGQGSTGANVLTF
>-|many|TRBJ2-7|TRBV7-7
TGTGCTAGCAGCGCCGGACGGTCCTACGAGCAGTACTTC
CASSAGRSYEQYF
>TRBD1|-|TRBJ2-7|TRBV6-2/TRBV6-3
TGTGCCAGCAGTTACTCCAGTTTACGACAGGGCTCCTACGAGCAGTACTTC
CASSYSSLRQGSYEQYF
>-|few|TRBJ2-5|TRBV7-9
TGTGCCAGCAGCTTGGATCCAGGGGGGGCAGAGACCCAGTACTTC
CASSLDPGGAETQYF
>-|-|TRBJ2-1|TRBV5-5
TGTGCCAGCAGCTCCACATGGGAGCAGTTCTTC
CASSSTWEQFF
>-|few|TRBJ2-2|TRBV11-2
TGTGCCAGCAGCCGCCGGACAGTAGACACCGGGGAGCTGTTTTTT
CASSRRTVDTGELFF
>TRBD1|-|TRBJ1-2|TRBV20-1
TGCAGTGCTCCACGGACAGGGCGCACTTATGGCTACACCTTC
CSAPRTGRTYGYTF
>-|many|TRBJ1-2|TRBV5-1
TGCGCCAGCAGCTTACAAGGCAGGGAATATGGCTACACCTTC
CASSLQGREYGYTF
>-|few|TRBJ1-6|TRBV4-2
TGTGCCAGCAGCCAGGCAACAGGGAATTCACCCCTCCACTTT
CASSQATGNSPLHF
>TRBD2|medium-sized|TRBJ2-1|TRBV20-1
TGCAGTGCTCCGAGCGGGGGCTACAATGAGCAGTTCTTC
CSAPSGGYNEQFF
>-|few|TRBJ2-1|TRBV6-5
TGTGCCAGCTCAGGCCAAAACTCCTACAATGAGCAGTTCTTC
CASSGQNSYNEQFF
>TRBD1|-|TRBJ2-6|TRBV7-9
TGTGCCAGCAGCTTGGGACAGTGGAGCTCTGGGGCCAACGTCCTGACTTTC
CASSLGQWSSGANVLTF
>TRBD2|many|TRBJ2-7|TRBV7-2
TGTGCCAGCAGCTTAGGAGGCCTAGCGGGGGGTACCACGCGCTACGAGCAGTACTTC
CASSLGGLAGGTTRYEQYF
>TRBD1|many|TRBJ1-1|TRBV27
TGTGCCAGCTGGGCCGTTGGGACAGCCCGTCCTGAAGCTTTCTTT
CASWAVGTARPEAFF